This T cell receptor beta chain originates from a study of identical twins. The CDR3 has 15 amino acids. V lost 5 bases to trimming and J lost 8 bases; unmatched junction nucleotides: 12. Germline CDR1 SGHVS, CDR2 FQNEAQ. This clonotype was found many times. MiXCR, applied by TCRdb to the 5' RACE reads, yields one record per CDR3 protein. Of about 570,000 distinct CDR3 sequences in the sample, over 8.5% were seen once. These data also featured in a second study, about yellow fever vaccine responses in identical twins.

The TCR originated in a woman in her late teens or twenties in good health. The specimen was PBMCs. This sequence joins TRBV7-8 and TRBJ2-1; the match to TRBD2 covers 7 bases. Here the CDR3 reads CASSLGLELSYEQFF. The DNA of the CDR3 is TGTGCCAGCAGCCTAGGACTAGAACTCAGTTATGAGCAGTTCTTC.